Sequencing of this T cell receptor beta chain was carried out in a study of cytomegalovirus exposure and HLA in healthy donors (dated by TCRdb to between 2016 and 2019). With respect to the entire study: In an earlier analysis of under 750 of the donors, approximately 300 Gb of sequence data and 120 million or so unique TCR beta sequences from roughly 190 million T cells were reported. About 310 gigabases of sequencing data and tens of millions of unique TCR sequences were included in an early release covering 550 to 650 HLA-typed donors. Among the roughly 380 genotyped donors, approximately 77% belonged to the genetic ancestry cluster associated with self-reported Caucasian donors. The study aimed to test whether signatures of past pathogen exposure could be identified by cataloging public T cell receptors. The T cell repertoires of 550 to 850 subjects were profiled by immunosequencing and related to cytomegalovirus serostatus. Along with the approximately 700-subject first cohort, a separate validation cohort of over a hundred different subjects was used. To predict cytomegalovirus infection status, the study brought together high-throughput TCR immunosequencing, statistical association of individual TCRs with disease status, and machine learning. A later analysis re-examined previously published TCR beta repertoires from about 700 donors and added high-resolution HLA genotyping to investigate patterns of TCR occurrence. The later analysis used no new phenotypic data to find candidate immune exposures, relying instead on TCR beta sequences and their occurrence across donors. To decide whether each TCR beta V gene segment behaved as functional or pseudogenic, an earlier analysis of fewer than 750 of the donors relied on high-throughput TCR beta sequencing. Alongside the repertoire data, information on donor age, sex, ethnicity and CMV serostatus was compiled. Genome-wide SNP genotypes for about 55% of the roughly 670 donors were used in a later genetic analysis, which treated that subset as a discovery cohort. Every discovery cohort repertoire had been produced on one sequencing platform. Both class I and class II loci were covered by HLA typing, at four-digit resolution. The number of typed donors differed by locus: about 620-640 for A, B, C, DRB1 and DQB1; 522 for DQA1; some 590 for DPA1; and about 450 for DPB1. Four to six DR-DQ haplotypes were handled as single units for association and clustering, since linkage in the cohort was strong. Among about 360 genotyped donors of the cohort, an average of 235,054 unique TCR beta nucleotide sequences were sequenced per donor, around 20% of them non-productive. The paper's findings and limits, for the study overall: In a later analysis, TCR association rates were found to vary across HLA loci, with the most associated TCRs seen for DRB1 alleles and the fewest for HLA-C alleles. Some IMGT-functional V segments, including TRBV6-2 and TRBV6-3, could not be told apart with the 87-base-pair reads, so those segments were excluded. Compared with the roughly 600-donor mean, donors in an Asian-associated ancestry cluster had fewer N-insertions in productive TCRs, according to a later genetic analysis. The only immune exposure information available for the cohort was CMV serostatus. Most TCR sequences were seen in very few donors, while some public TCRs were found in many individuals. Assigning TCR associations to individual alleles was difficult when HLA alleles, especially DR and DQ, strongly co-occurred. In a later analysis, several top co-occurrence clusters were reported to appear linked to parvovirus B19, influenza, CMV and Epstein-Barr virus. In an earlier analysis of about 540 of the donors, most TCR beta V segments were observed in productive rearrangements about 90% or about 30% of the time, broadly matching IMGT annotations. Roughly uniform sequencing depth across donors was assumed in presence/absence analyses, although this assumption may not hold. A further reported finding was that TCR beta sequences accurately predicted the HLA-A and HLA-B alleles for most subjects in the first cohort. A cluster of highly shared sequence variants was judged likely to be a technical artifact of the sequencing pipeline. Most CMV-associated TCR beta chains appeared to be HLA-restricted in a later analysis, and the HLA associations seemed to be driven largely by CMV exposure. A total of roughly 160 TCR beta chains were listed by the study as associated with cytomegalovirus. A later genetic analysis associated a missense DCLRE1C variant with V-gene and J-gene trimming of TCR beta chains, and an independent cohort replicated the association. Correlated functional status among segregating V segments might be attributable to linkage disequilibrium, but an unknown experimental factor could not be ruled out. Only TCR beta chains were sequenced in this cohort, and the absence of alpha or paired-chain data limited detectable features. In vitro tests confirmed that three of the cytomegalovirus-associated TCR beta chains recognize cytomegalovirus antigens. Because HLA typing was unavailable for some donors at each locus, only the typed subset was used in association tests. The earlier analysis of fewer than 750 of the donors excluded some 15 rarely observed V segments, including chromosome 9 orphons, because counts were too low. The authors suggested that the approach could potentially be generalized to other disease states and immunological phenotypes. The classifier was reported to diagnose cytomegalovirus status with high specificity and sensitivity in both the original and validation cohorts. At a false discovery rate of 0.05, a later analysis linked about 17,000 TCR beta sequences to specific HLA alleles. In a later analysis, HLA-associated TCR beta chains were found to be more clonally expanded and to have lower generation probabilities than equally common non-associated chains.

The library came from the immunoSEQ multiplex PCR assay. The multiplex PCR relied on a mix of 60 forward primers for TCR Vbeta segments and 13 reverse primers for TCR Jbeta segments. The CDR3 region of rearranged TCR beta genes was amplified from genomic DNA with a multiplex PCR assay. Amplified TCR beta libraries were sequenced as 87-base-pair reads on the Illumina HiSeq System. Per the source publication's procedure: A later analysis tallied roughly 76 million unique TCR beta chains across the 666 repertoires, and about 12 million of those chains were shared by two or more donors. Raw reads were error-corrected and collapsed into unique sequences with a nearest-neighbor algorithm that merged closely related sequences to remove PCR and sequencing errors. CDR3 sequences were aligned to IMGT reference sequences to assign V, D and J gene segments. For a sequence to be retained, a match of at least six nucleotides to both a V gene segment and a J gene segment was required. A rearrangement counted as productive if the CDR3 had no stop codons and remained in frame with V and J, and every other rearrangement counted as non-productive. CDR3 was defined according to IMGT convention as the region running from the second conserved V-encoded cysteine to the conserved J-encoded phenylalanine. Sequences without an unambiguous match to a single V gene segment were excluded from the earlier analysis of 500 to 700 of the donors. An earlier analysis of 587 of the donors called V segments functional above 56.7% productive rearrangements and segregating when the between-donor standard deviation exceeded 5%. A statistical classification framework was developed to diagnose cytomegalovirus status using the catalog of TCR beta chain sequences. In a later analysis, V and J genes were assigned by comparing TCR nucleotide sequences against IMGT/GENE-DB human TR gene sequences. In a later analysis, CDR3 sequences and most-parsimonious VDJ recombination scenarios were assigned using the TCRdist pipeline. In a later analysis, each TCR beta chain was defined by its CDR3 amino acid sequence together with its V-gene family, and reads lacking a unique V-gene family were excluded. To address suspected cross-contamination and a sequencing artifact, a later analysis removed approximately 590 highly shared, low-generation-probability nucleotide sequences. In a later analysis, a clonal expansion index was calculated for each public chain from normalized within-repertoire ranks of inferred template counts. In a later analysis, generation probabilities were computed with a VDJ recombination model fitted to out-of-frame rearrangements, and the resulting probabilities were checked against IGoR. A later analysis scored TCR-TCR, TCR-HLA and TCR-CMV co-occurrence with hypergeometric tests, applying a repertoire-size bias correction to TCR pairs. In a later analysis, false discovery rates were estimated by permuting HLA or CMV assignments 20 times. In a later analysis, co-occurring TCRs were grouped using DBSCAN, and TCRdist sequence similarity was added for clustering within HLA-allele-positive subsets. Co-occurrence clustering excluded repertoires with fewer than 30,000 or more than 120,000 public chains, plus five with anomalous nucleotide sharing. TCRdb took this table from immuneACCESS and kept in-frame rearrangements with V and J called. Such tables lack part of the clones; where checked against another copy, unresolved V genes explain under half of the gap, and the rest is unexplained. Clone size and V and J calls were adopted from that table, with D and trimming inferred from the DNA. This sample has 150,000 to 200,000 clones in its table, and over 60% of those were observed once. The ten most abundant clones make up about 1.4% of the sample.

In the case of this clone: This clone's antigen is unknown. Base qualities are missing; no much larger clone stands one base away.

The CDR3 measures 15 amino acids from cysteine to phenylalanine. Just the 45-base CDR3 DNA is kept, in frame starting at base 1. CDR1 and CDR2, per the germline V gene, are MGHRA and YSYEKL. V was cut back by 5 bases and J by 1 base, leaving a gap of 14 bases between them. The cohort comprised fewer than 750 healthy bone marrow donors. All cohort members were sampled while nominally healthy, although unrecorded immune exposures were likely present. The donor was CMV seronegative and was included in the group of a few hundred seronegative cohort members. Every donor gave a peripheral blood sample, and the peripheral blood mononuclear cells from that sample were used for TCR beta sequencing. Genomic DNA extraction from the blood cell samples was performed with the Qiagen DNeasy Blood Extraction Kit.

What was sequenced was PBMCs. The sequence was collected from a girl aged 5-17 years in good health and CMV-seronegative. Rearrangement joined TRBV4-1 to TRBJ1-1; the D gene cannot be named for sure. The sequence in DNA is TGCGCCAGCAGCTTCCCAGCTCGGGGGAACACTGAAGCTTTCTTT. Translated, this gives CASSFPARGNTEAFF.